This T cell receptor (beta chain) derives from a study of T cell repertoires in cytomegalovirus infection. TCRdb passed the reads through MiXCR, listing each CDR3 protein once. This repertoire shows tens of thousands of distinct CDR3 sequences, roughly a fifth found once; its top ten account for 53%. Concerning this clonotype itself: What it binds is unknown.

Germline loops: CDR1 KGHSH, CDR2 LQKENI. Deletions cut 6 bases from V and 2 bases from J, with 17 bases between. The length of the CDR3 is 16 residues. The rearrangement joins TRBV18 to TRBJ1-5, with D possibly being TRBD1 (6 bases). This specimen consisted of CD8+ T cells from cultured PBMCs, obtained from culture after CMV antigen stimulation. The TCR sequence derives from a human donor in good health (CMV status not recorded). Some clones in this sample may be carry-over from other donors' samples. This CDR3 reads CASSSTGGYGNQPQHF. The CDR3 region has the DNA TGTGCCAGCTCTTCGACCGGGGGCTACGGCAATCAGCCCCAGCATTTT.